This T cell receptor beta chain appears in the sequencing data of a study of response to subunit inactivated influenza vaccine. Notes on the study in general: Each seasonal influenza vaccination, the authors suggested, recruits few new T cells.

A note on this clonotype: The antigen is not known.

TCRdb ran MiXCR on the RT-PCR reads and lists one entry per CDR3 protein. The sample lists more than 550,000 distinct CDR3 sequences; 10% to 15% were seen once. The CDR3 totals 15 residues. Trimming left V 8 bases short and J 7 bases short, with 21 bases between. Germline values: CDR1 SGHAT, CDR2 FQNNGV. The chain employs TRBV11-2 and TRBJ2-1; tentatively, D is TRBD1 (6 bases). Source: PBMCs from blood, taken on the day of vaccination. The sequence came from a man in his forties or fifties who received an inactivated influenza vaccine. The CDR3 DNA reads as TGTGCCAGCGATTCCCTCAGGGGACGGTGGAATGAGCAGTTCTTC. Its protein is CASDSLRGRWNEQFF.